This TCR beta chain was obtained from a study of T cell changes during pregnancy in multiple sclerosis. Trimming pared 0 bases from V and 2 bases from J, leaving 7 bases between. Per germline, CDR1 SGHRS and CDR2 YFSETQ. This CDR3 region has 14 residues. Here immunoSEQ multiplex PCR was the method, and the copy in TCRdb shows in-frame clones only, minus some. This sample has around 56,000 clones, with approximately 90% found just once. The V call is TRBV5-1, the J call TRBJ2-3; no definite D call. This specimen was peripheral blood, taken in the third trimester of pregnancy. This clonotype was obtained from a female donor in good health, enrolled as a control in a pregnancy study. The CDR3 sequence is CASSLGQNTDTQYF. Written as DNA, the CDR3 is TGCGCCAGCAGCTTGGGGCAGAACACAGATACGCAGTATTTT.